Below are 3 T cell receptor beta chains sequenced from a single sample in a study of tumor and adjacent non-tumor tissue in lung cancer. RNA was extracted from bulk tissue without any cell sorting. More than 3 cm separated this lung sample from the edge of the tumor. The library came from three nested PCR rounds adapted from ARM-PCR protocols. From the multiplex PCR reads, TCRdb called clonotypes with MiXCR, one entry per CDR3 protein. Of 90,000 to 110,000 distinct CDR3 sequences in the sample, 60% to 70% are singletons; the top ten hold roughly 19%. The specimen sequenced was distant non-tumor lung tissue. These receptors were taken from a man aged 55 to 69 with non-small cell lung cancer.

About this clonotype itself: A read error may produce the germline difference seen at one junction end. The chain employs TRBV29-1 and TRBJ2-7; possible D gene TRBD1, 6 bases. CDR1 SQVTM and CDR2 ANQGSEA come from the germline V gene. This CDR3 has 15 amino acids. CDR3 DNA sequence: TGCAGCCTTGCCGGTGGTCAGGGGCTGAGCTACGAGCAATACTTC. It codes for CSLAGGQGLSYEQYF.

With respect to this clonotype: A much larger clone differs by one base, so this may be a read error. V usage is TRBV5-6 and J usage is TRBJ2-7, with 7 bases aligning to TRBD1. The CDR3 has 14 amino acids. Germline CDR1 is SGHDT and CDR2 is YYEEEE. For the CDR3, the DNA is TGTGCCAGCAGCTTGGGCGAAGGGGGCTACGAGCTGTACTTC. Residues: CASSLGEGGYELYF. The full variable domain, completed using reference TRBV5-6 and TRBJ2-7, is DAGVTQSPTHLIKTRGQQVTLRCSPKSGHDTVSWYQQALGQGPQFIFQYYEEEERQRGNFPDRFSGHQFPNYSSELNVNALLLGDSALYLCASSLGEGGYELYFGPGTRLTVT.

As concerns this clonotype: Germline and junction disagree at one end, which may indicate a read error. This chain uses TRBV29-1 with TRBJ1-1; maybe TRBD1 (5 bases). Per the germline V gene, CDR1 is SQVTM and CDR2 is ANQGSEA. CDR3 length: 14 amino acids. The chain's CDR3 is CSVKGLSPNTETFF. The CDR3, as DNA: TGCAGCGTTAAGGGACTCTCGCCGAACACTGAAACTTTCTTT.